This record looks at one T cell receptor beta chain sequence and its context. Its antigen remains unknown. TCRdb reanalysed the 5' RACE reads using MiXCR and keeps one entry per CDR3 protein. The data contain approximately 690,000 distinct CDR3 sequences, less than 7% of them singletons. This entry belongs to a study of identical twins. Study-level points and caveats: Abundant beta clonotypes from cord blood bore fewer insertions; memory repertoires lacked this pattern. The degree of excess twin sharing was weaker in beta out-of-frame sequences. The models gave estimates that fell short of the out-of-frame TCR alpha sharing seen in monozygotic twins. Low generation probability was overrepresented in out-of-frame alpha sequences shared by twins.

This CDR3 is 15 amino acids long. From germline, CDR1 is SEHNR and CDR2 FQNEAQ (reference sequence). The ends were cut back, 5 bases at V and 0 bases at J, with 14 bases in the middle. The receptor was isolated from a man between 18 and 29 years old in good health. V usage is TRBV7-9 and J usage is TRBJ2-7; D might be TRBD1 or TRBD2, each matching 5 bases. The sample taken for sequencing was naive T cells sorted from blood. The CDR3 bases are TGTGCCAGCAGCCCCAGGGATAGCGCCTCCTACGAGCAGTACTTC. This translates into CASSPRDSASYEQYF.